The T cell receptor beta chain described here comes from a study of shared clonotypes between healthy human individuals. TCRdb's copy holds only in-frame clones and misses some; the assay was immunoSEQ multiplex PCR. The sample yields hundreds of thousands of clones, roughly 79% seen once. The V gene lost 6 bases and the J gene lost 1 base, with 9 bases spanning the gap. Per germline, CDR1 MDHEN and CDR2 SYDVKM. The CDR3 is made up of 14 amino acids. The V and J genes are TRBV28 and TRBJ2-2; perhaps TRBD1 as D (6 bases). This sequence originates from a woman aged 40 to 50 in good health. Some clones in this sample may be carry-over from other donors' samples. Sequenced material: PBMCs. The CDR3: CASRQGQNTGELFF. The CDR3 nucleotides read TGTGCCAGCAGACAGGGCCAGAACACCGGGGAGCTGTTTTTT.